Below are 9 T cell receptor beta chains sequenced from a single sample in a study of human T cells and chemical hapten exposure. Time point specified: pre-sensitization, week 0. Treatment described: therapeutic diphenylcyclopropenone sensitization with weekly scalp DPC. A single record per CDR3 protein comes from TCRdb applying MiXCR to the RACE reads. The sample holds 200,000 to 300,000 distinct CDR3 sequences, approximately 8.6% seen once. The sequenced sample was whole blood, obtained in connection with sensitization to the hapten diphenylcyclopropenone (DPC). These receptors were collected from a woman in her thirties or forties with alopecia areata. Some clones in this sample may be carry-over from other donors' samples.

This clonotype was observed at least ten times. This chain uses TRBV28 with TRBJ1-2; possible D gene TRBD1, 5 bases. Per germline, CDR1 MDHEN and CDR2 SYDVKM. The length of the CDR3 is 13 residues. With 4 bases removed from V and 6 bases from J, the gap between germline ends came to 12 bases. The CDR3 bases are TGTGCCAGCAGTTCCAATGGGGGTCATGGCTACACCTTC. Protein sequence: CASSSNGGHGYTF.

This clonotype has at least ten counts. The chain links TRBV28 to TRBJ2-5, with D possibly being TRBD1 (5 bases). V was clipped by 6 bases and J by 0 bases, with 17 bases between them. The CDR3 spans 16 residues. The germline gives CDR1 MDHEN, CDR2 SYDVKM. The CDR3 reads CASSPGPKMYQETQYF. In DNA form, the CDR3 reads TGTGCCAGCAGCCCAGGGCCGAAAATGTACCAAGAGACCCAGTACTTC.

This clonotype appeared a few times. V is TRBV4-3 and J is TRBJ2-3; no definite D call. Looked up from germline, CDR1 is LGHNA and CDR2 is YSLEER. The CDR3 length is 16 residues. V was trimmed by 0 bases and J by 5 bases, leaving 15 bases between them. The CDR3 coding sequence is TGCGCCAGCAGCCAAGATCCCGGCAATTGGATAGATACGCAGTATTTT. It specifies CASSQDPGNWIDTQYF.

Ten or more counts support this clonotype. The chain combines TRBV29-1 with TRBJ2-4, with 11 bases identical to TRBD2. The CDR3 totals 13 residues. Looked up from germline, CDR1 is SQVTM and CDR2 is ANQGSEA. V lost 3 bases and J lost 7; bases outside the gene matches: 2. This CDR3 is CSVDPSGRNIQYF. CDR3 in DNA: TGCAGCGTTGATCCTAGCGGGAGGAACATTCAGTACTTC. Complete variable domain (other parts from reference TRBV29-1 and TRBJ2-4): SAVISQKPSRDICQRGTSLTIQCQVDSQVTMMFWYRQQPGQSLTLIATANQGSEATYESGFVIDKFPISRPNLTFSTLTVSNMSPEDSSIYLCSVDPSGRNIQYFGAGTRLSVL.

The gene calls are TRBV28 and TRBJ2-1; TRBD2 aligns across 7 bases. CDR3 length equals 14 residues. Germline V CDR1 and CDR2: MDHEN, SYDVKM. J gave up 6 bases and V 7 bases, and 9 bases lay outside the gene matches. The chain's CDR3 is CASTWGGVGNEQFF. The CDR3 DNA sequence: TGTGCCAGCACCTGGGGGGGTGTGGGCAATGAGCAGTTCTTC.

This clonotype was picked up many times. The chain couples TRBV7-8 to TRBJ2-5; 10 nucleotides line up with TRBD2. The V segment lost 4 bases and the J segment 3 bases; nucleotides outside the gene matches: 2. The CDR3 has 14 residues. Germline V gene sequence: CDR1 SGHVS, CDR2 FQNEAQ. CDR3 protein: CASSSGLAEETQYF. The CDR3 DNA is TGTGCCAGCAGCTCCGGACTAGCGGAAGAGACCCAGTACTTC.

This clonotype was recorded a few times. The rearrangement links TRBV6-1 to TRBJ2-2; D call uncertain. The CDR3 runs 13 residues. The germline gives CDR1 MNHNS, CDR2 SASEGT. The V gene lost 7 bases and the J gene lost 6 bases, with 12 bases spanning the gap. The CDR3 spells CASTTSWSGELFF. For the CDR3, the DNA is TGTGCCAGCACCACGAGCTGGTCCGGGGAGCTGTTTTTT.

The V gene is TRBV20-1, the J gene TRBJ2-4; D is unresolved. Trimming pared 3 bases from V and 0 bases from J, leaving 6 bases between. The CDR3 loop spans 13 amino acids. Germline CDR1 and CDR2: DFQATT and SNEGSKA (reference sequence). In DNA form, the CDR3 reads TGCAGTGCTAGTGTGCCAGCCAAAAACATTCAGTACTTC. Translated: CSASVPAKNIQYF.

CDR3 sequence reads: CASSNRDIWTGELFF. CDR3 DNA sequence: TGTGCCAGCAGCAACCGGGACATCTGGACCGGGGAGCTGTTTTTT. The chain uses TRBV7-2 and TRBJ2-2, with a weak D call TRBD1 (6 bases). The CDR3 has 15 residues. Germline V gene lookup returns CDR1 SGHTA and CDR2 FQGNSA. The germline V and J ends were trimmed by 5 bases and 5 bases, with 15 bases remaining between them.